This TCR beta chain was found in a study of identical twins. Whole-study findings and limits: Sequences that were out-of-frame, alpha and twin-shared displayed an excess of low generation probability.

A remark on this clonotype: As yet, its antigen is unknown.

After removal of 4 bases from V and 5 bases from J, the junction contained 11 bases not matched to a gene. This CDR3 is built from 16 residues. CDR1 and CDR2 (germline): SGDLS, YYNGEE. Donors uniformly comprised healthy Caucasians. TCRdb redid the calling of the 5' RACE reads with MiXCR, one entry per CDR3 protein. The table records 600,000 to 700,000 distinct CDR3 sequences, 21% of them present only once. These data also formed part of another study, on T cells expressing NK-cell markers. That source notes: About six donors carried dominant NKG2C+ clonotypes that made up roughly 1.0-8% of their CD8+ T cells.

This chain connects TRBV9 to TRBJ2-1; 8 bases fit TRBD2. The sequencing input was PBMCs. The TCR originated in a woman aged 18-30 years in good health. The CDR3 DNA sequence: TGTGCCAGCAGCCTCCGGCTCGGGACTAGTCACAATGAGCAGTTCTTC. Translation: CASSLRLGTSHNEQFF. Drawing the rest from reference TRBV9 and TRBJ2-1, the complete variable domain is DSGVTQTPKHLITATGQRVTLRCSPRSGDLSVYWYQQSLDQGLQFLIQYYNGEERAKGNILERFSAQQFPDLHSELNLSSLELGDSALYFCASSLRLGTSHNEQFFGPGTRLTVL.